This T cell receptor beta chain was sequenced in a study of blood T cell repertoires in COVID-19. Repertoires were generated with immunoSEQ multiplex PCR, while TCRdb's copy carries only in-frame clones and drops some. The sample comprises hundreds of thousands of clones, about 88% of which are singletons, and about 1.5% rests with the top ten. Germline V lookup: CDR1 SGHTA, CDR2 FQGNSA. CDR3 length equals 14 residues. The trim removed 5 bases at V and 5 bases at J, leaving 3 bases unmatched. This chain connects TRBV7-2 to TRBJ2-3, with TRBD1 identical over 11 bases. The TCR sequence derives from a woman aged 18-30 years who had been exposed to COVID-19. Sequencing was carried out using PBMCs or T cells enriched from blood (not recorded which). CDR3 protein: CASSRDRGKDTQYF. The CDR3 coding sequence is TGTGCCAGCAGCCGGGACAGGGGGAAAGATACGCAGTATTTT.